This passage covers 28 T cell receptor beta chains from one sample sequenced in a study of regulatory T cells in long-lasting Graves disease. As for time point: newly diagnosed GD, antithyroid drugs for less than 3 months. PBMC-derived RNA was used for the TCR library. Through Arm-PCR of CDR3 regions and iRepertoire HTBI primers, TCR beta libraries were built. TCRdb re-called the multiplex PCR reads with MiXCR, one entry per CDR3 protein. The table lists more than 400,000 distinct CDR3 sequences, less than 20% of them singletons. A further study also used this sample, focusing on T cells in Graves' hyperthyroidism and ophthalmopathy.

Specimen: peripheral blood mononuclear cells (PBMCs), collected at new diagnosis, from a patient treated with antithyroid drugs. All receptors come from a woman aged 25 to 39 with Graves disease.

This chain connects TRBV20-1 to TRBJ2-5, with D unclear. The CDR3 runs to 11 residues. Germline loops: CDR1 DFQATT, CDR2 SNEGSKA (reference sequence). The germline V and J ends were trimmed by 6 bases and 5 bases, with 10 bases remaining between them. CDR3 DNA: TGCAGTGCCCGCCCCACGGAGACCCAGTACTTC. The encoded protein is CSARPTETQYF.

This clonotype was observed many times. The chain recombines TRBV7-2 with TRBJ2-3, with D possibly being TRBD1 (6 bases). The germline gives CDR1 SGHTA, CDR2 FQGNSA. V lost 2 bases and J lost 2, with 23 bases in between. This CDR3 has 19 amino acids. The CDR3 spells CASSLRGITRIGHTDTQYF. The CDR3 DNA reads TGTGCCAGCAGCTTAAGGGGGATTACAAGGATCGGGCACACAGATACGCAGTATTTT.

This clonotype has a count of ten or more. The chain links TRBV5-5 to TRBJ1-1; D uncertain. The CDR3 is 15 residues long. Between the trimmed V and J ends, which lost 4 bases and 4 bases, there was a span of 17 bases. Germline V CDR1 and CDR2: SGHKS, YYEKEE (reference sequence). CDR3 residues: CASSPWEGGSTEAFF. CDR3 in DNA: TGTGCCAGCAGCCCCTGGGAGGGAGGAAGCACTGAAGCTTTCTTT.

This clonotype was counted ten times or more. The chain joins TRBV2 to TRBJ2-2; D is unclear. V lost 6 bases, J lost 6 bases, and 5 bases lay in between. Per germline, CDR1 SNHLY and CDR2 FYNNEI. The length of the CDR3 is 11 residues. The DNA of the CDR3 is TGTGCCAGCAGATTCTCCGGGGAGCTGTTTTTT. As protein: CASRFSGELFF.

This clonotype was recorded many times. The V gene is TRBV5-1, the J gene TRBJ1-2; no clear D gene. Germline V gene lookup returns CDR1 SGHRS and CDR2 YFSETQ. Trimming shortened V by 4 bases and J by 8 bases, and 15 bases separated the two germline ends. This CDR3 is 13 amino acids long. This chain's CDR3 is CASSHGRLEGYTF. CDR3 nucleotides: TGCGCCAGCAGCCACGGGAGACTGGAGGGCTACACCTTC.

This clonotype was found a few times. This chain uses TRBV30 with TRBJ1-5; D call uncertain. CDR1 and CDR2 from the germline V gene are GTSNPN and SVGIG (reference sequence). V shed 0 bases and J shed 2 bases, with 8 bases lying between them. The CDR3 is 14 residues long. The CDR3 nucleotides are TGTGCCTGGAGTGTAATGCGGGGCAATCAGCCCCAGCATTTT. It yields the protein CAWSVMRGNQPQHF. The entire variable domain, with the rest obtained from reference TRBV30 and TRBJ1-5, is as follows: SQTIHQWPATLVQPVGSPLSLECTVEGTSNPNLYWYRQAAGRGLQLLFYSVGIGQISSEVPQNLSASRPQDRQFILSSKKLLLSDSGFYLCAWSVMRGNQPQHFGDGTRLSIL.

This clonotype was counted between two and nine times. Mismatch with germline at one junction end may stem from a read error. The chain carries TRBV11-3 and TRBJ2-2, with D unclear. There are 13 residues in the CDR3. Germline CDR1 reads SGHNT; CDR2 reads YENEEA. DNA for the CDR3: TGTGTCAGCAGTTGGTATCAACAAGGGGAGCTGTTTTTT. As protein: CVSSWYQQGELFF.

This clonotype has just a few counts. As DNA, the CDR3 is TGTGCCATCAGTGAGGAGGGACGCTCTGGAAACACCATATATTTT. It encodes CAISEEGRSGNTIYF. The V gene is TRBV10-3, the J gene TRBJ1-3; the D gene is possibly TRBD1 (5 bases). The germline V and J ends were trimmed by 2 bases and 0 bases, with 8 bases remaining between them. The CDR3 extends over 15 amino acids. Germline loops: CDR1 ENHRY, CDR2 SYGVKD.

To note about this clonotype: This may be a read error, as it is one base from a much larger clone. CDR3 bases: TGTGCCAGCCGCCGCCTGAGGACTAGTGGGTCCAATGAGCAGTTCTTC. Protein sequence: CASRRLRTSGSNEQFF. This sequence joins TRBV11-2 and TRBJ2-1, with 7 bases aligning to TRBD2. Unmatched junction bases numbered 16, after V lost 8 bases and J lost 6 bases. This CDR3 spans 16 amino acids. Germline assignment: CDR1 SGHAT and CDR2 FQNNGV.

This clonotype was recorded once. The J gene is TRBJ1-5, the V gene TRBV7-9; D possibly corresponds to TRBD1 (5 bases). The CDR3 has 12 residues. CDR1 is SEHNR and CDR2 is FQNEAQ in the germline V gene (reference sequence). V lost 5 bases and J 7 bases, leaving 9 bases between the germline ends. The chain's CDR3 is CASSPGFQPQHF. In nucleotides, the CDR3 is TGTGCCAGCAGCCCAGGGTTCCAGCCCCAGCATTTT.

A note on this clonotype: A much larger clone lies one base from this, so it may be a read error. The CDR3 DNA follows: TGTGCCAGCATCCACCGGGGGTACAATGAGCAGTCCTTC. Its translation: CASIHRGYNEQSF. This chain uses TRBV7-3 with TRBJ2-1; TRBD2 might be the D (6 bases). The CDR3 sequence is 13 residues long. Germline V gene sequence: CDR1 SGHTA, CDR2 FQGTGA. Full variable domain (missing parts from reference TRBV7-3 and TRBJ2-1): GAGVSQTPSNKVTEKGKYVELRCDPISGHTALYWYRQSLGQGPEFLIYFQGTGAADDSGLPNDRFFAVRPEGSVSTLKIQRTERGDSAVYLCASIHRGYNEQSFGPGTRLTVL.

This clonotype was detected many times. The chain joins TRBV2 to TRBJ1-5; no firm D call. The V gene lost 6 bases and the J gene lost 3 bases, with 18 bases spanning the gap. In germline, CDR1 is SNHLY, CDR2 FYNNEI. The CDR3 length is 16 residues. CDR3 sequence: CASRDGRAVVNQPQHF. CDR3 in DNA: TGTGCCAGCAGGGACGGGAGGGCAGTCGTCAATCAGCCCCAGCATTTT.

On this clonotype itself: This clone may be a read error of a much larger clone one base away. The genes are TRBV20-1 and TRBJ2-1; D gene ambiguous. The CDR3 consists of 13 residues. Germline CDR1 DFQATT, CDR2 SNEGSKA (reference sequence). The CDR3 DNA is TGCAATGCTGGGGATTGGAAGCTGAATGATCAGTTCTTC. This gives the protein CNAGDWKLNDQFF.

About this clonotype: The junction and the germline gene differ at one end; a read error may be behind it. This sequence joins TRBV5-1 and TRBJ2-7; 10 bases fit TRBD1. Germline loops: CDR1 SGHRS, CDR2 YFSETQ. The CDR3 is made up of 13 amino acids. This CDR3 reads CASSRDRGHEQHF. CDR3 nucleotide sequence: TGCGCCAGCAGCCGGGACAGGGGCCACGAGCAGCACTTC.

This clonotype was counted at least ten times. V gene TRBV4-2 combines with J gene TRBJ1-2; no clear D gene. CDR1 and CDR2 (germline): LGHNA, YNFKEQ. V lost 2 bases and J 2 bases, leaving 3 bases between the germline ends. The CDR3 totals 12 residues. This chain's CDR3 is CASSQSNYGYTF. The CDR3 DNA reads TGTGCCAGCAGCCAATCCAACTATGGCTACACCTTC.

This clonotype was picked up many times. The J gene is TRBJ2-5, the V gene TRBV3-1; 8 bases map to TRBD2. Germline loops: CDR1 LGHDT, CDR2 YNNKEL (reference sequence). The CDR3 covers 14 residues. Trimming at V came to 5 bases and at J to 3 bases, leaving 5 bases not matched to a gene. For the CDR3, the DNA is TGTGCCAGCAGCATCCTGACTAGCGAAGAGACCCAGTACTTC. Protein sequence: CASSILTSEETQYF.

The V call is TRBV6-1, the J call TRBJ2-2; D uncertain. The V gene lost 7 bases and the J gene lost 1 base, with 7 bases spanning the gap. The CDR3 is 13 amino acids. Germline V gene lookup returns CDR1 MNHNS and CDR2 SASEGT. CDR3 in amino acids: CASTNGNTGELFF. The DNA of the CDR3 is TGTGCCAGCACCAACGGGAACACCGGGGAGCTGTTTTTT.

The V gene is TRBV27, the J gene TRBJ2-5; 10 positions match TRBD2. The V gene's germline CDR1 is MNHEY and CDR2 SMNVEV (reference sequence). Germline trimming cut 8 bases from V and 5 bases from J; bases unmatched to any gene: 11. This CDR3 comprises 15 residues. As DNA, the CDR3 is TGTGCCAGCGGGTGGAGCGGGAGGGGGGGGGAGACCCAGTACTTC. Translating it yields CASGWSGRGGETQYF.

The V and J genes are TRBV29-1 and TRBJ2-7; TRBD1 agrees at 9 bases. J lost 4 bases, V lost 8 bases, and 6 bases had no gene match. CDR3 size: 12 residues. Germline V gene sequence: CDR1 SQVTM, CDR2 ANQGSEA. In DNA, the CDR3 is TGCAGCCTGGACAGGGGTTTTTACGAGCAGTACTTC. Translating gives CSLDRGFYEQYF.

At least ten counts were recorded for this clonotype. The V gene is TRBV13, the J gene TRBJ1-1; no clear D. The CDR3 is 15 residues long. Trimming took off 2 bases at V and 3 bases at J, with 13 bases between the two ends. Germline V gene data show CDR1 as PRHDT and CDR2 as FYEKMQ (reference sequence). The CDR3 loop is CASSLFSSRDTEAFF. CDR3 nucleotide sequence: TGTGCCAGCAGCTTATTCTCCTCCAGAGACACTGAAGCTTTCTTT.

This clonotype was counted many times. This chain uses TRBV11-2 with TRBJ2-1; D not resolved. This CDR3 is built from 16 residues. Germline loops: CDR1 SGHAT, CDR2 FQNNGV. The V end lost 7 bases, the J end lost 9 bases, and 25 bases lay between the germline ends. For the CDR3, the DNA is TGTGCCAGCAACGTAGTAGGCGTACCCATTTCTACTGAGCAGTTCTTC. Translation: CASNVVGVPISTEQFF. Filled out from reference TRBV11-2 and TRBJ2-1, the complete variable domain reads EAGVAQSPRYKIIEKRQSVAFWCNPISGHATLYWYQQILGQGPKLLIQFQNNGVVDDSQLPKDRFSAERLKGVDSTLKIQPAKLEDSAVYLCASNVVGVPISTEQFFGPGTRLTVL.

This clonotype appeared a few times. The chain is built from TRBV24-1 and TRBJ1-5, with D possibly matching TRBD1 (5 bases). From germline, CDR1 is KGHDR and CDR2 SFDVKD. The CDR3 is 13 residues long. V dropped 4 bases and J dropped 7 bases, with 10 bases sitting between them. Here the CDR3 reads CATSERGPQPQHF. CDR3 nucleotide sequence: TGTGCCACCAGTGAAAGGGGTCCCCAGCCCCAGCATTTT.

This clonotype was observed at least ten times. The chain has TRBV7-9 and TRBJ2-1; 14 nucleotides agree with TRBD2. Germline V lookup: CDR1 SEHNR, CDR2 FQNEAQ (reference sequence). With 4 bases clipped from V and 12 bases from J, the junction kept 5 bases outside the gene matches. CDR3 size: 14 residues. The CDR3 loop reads CASSSGTSGSAQFF. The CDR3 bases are TGTGCCAGCAGCTCCGGGACTAGCGGGAGTGCGCAGTTCTTC.

As DNA, the CDR3 is TGTGCCAGCAGAACCCAGCGGATTCAGTTCTTC. Translated, it gives CASRTQRIQFF. V is TRBV28 and J is TRBJ2-1; tentatively, D is TRBD2 (5 bases). Trimming removed 6 bases from V and 13 bases from J, with 13 bases in between. The germline gives CDR1 MDHEN, CDR2 SYDVKM. The CDR3 is 11 amino acids. Full variable domain (outside the CDR3, taken from reference TRBV28 and TRBJ2-1): DVKVTQSSRYLVKRTGEKVFLECVQDMDHENMFWYRQDPGLGLRLIYFSYDVKMKEKGDIPEGYSVSREKKERFSLILESASTNQTSMYLCASRTQRIQFFGPGTRLTVL.

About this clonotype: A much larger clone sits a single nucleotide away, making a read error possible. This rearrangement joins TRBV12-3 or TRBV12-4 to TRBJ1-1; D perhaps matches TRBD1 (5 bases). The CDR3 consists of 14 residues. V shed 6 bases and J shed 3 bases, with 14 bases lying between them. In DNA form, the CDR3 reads TGTGCCAGCAGCTACGACAGTATGGACACTGAAGCTTTCTTT. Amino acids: CASSYDSMDTEAFF.

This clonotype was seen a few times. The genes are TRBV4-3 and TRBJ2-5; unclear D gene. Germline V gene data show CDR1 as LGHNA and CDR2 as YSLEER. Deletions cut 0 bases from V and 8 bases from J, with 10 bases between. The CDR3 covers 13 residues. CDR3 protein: CASSQERRATQYF. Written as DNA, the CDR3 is TGCGCCAGCAGCCAAGAAAGACGCGCAACCCAGTACTTC.

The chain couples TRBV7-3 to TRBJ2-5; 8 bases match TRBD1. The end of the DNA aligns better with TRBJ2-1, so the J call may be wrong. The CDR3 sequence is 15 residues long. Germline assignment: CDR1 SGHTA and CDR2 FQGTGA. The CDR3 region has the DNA TGTGCCAGCAGCTACGGACAGGGCTTCTCTAATGAGCAGTTCTTC. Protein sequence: CASSYGQGFSNEQFF.

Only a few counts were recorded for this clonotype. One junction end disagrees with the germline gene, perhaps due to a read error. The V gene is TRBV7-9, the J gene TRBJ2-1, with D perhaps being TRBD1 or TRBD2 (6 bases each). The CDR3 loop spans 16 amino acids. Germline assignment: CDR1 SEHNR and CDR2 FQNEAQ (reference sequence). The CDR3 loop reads CASSPVVGGRYNEQLF. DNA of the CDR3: TGTGCCAGCAGCCCGGTGGTTGGGGGGCGCTACAATGAGCAGCTCTTC.